Listed here are 30 T cell receptor beta chains from one sample, sequenced in a study of T cell responses to AZD1222 COVID-19 vaccine. Produced via immunoSEQ multiplex PCR; TCRdb's table is partial and in-frame only. In the table there are some 130,000 clones, approximately 85% of which are singletons. Material: peripheral blood, obtained 28 days after the second dose of the MenACWY control vaccine. All receptors derive from an adult who received the MenACWY meningococcal vaccine as a control.

The chain combines TRBV10-3 with TRBJ2-3, with D unclear. This CDR3 has 13 amino acids. With 2 bases removed from V and 6 bases from J, the gap between germline ends came to 9 bases. Germline V gives CDR1 ENHRY, CDR2 SYGVKD. CDR3 nucleotides: TGTGCCATCAGTGAGGCTGGGCGGGATACGCAGTATTTT. Its translation is CAISEAGRDTQYF.

The rearrangement joins TRBV7-2 to TRBJ2-1, with TRBD2 as a possible D gene (6 bases). The germline V gene has CDR1 SGHTA and CDR2 FQGNSA. The CDR3 is 14 amino acids. The V end lost 4 bases, the J end lost 5 bases, and 12 bases lay between the germline ends. For the CDR3, the DNA is TGTGCCAGCAGCTCGGGACTTACACACAATGAGCAGTTCTTC. Translated, it gives CASSSGLTHNEQFF.

The genes are TRBV19 and TRBJ2-1; 11 nucleotides match TRBD2. CDR3 length equals 14 residues. With 5 bases clipped from V and 6 bases from J, the junction kept 3 bases outside the gene matches. In germline, CDR1 is LNHDA, CDR2 SQIVND (reference sequence). CDR3 amino acids: CASSVAGGINEQFF. The CDR3 nucleotides are TGTGCCAGTAGTGTAGCGGGGGGGATCAATGAGCAGTTCTTC.

This chain uses TRBV7-9 with TRBJ1-1; no firm D call. The CDR3 sequence is 14 residues long. V was shortened by 5 bases and J by 1 base, with 11 bases between the two germline ends. Germline V gene data show CDR1 as SEHNR and CDR2 as FQNEAQ (reference sequence). This CDR3 is CASSPRSKNTEAFF. The CDR3 DNA sequence: TGTGCCAGCAGCCCACGGAGCAAGAACACTGAAGCTTTCTTT.

The chain is built from TRBV5-1 and TRBJ1-2; D uncertain. Trimming removed 0 bases from V and 2 bases from J, with 8 bases in between. CDR3 length: 14 amino acids. Germline-derived CDR1 and CDR2 are SGHRS and YFSETQ. The CDR3 DNA sequence: TGCGCCAGCAGCTTGGCCAGCAGAAACTATGGCTACACCTTC. This sequence encodes CASSLASRNYGYTF.

The chain links TRBV2 to TRBJ2-2, with D unresolved. CDR1 and CDR2 from the germline V gene are SNHLY and FYNNEI. V was clipped by 5 bases and J by 6 bases, with 7 bases between them. This CDR3 spans 12 amino acids. CDR3 nucleotide sequence: TGTGCCAGCAGTCCCCAGGCCGGGGAGCTGTTTTTT. Translated: CASSPQAGELFF. The full variable domain, with the rest looked up from reference TRBV2 and TRBJ2-2, is EPEVTQTPSHQVTQMGQEVILRCVPISNHLYFYWYRQILGQKVEFLVSFYNNEISEKSEIFDDQFSVERPDGSNFTLKIRSTKLEDSAMYFCASSPQAGELFFGEGSRLTVL.

This sequence joins TRBV10-1 and TRBJ1-4, with D possibly TRBD1 on 5 matching bases. Looked up from germline, CDR1 is WNHNN and CDR2 is SYGVQD (reference sequence). This CDR3 is built from 15 residues. Trimming took 3 bases from V and 8 from J, leaving 16 bases between them. The CDR3 sequence: CASSETGGGGEKLFF. Here the CDR3 DNA reads TGCGCCAGCAGTGAAACCGGCGGCGGGGGGGAAAAACTGTTTTTT.

In this sample, this clone turned up once. This chain links TRBV24-1 with TRBJ1-5, with D unclear. The CDR3 runs 12 residues. Germline loops: CDR1 KGHDR, CDR2 SFDVKD. V was pared by 4 bases and J by 4 bases, with 4 bases between. The CDR3 sequence: CATSDPNQPQHF. In DNA form, the CDR3 reads TGTGCCACCAGTGACCCTAATCAGCCCCAGCATTTT.

This clone appeared once. The V call is TRBV29-1, the J call TRBJ2-7; perhaps TRBD2 as D (5 bases). V was trimmed by 6 bases and J by 6 bases, leaving 12 bases between them. Germline loops: CDR1 SQVTM, CDR2 ANQGSEA. This CDR3 is 11 amino acids long. CDR3 bases: TGCAGCGTCCTGGAGGCCGCCGAGCAGTACGTC. This translates into CSVLEAAEQYV.

The V gene is TRBV10-1, the J gene TRBJ2-3; D gene unclear. Per germline, CDR1 WNHNN and CDR2 SYGVQD (reference sequence). CDR3 length: 14 residues. V was cut by 0 bases and J by 5 bases, with 9 bases left in between. The CDR3 DNA reads as TGCGCCAGCAGTGAGTCCATAGCACGAGATACGCAGTATTTT. Translation gives CASSESIARDTQYF.

CDR3 in amino acids: CASSLEVTGELFF. CDR3 sequence (DNA): TGCGCCAGCAGCTTGGAAGTCACCGGGGAGCTGTTTTTT. V gene TRBV5-1 combines with J gene TRBJ2-2; D gene unclear. Germline V gene data show CDR1 as SGHRS and CDR2 as YFSETQ. The ends were cut back, 0 bases at V and 4 bases at J, with 4 bases in the middle. This CDR3 spans 13 amino acids.

The J gene is TRBJ1-2, the V gene TRBV7-2, with TRBD1 matching 7 bases. Trimming took 0 bases from V and 7 from J; bases not matched to a gene: 2. Germline V gene lookup returns CDR1 SGHTA and CDR2 FQGNSA. CDR3 length: 13 amino acids. CDR3 nucleotides: TGTGCCAGCAGCTTAGCAGGGGGCGGTGGCTACACCTTC. Translated: CASSLAGGGGYTF.

In this sample, this clone turned up once. A single base separates this from a much larger clone, so it may be a read error. The same CDR3 is also encoded by other DNA sequences in this sample. The rearrangement joins TRBV28 to TRBJ1-6; possibly TRBD1 for D (6 bases). The CDR3 runs 15 residues. The V gene's germline CDR1 is MDHEN and CDR2 SYDVKM. Trimming removed 5 bases at V and 8 bases at J, with 16 bases between. CDR3 sequence reads: CASSQGLGGYSPLHF. Here the CDR3 DNA reads TGTGCCAGCAGTCAGGGATTGGGGGGCTATTCACCCCTCCACTTT.

This chain uses TRBV19 with TRBJ2-6; D unclear. Germline values: CDR1 LNHDA, CDR2 SQIVND (reference sequence). V was cut by 7 bases and J by 5 bases, with 15 bases left in between. The CDR3 is 15 residues long. The chain's CDR3 is CASTVGSSRANVLTF. In DNA form, the CDR3 reads TGTGCCAGTACGGTGGGCAGCAGTAGGGCCAACGTCCTGACTTTC.

V usage is TRBV29-1 and J usage is TRBJ1-2, with TRBD1 as a possible D gene (5 bases). Germline assignment: CDR1 SQVTM and CDR2 ANQGSEA. CDR3 length: 13 amino acids. The germline V and J ends were trimmed by 4 bases and 6 bases, with 15 bases remaining between them. This chain's CDR3 is CSVGMGRNDGYTF. Written as DNA, the CDR3 is TGCAGCGTTGGCATGGGGCGAAACGATGGCTACACCTTC.

The CDR3 DNA reads TGTGCCAGCAGCTTATCCGGGACAGGAGGCTATGGCTACACCTTC. This codes for CASSLSGTGGYGYTF. The V gene is TRBV7-3, the J gene TRBJ1-2; 8 bases fit TRBD1. V shed 2 bases and J 4 bases; nucleotides not matched to a gene: 6. The CDR3 is made up of 15 amino acids. Germline loops: CDR1 SGHTA, CDR2 FQGTGA. Based on the CDR3 plus reference TRBV7-3 and TRBJ1-2, the full variable domain is GAGVSQTPSNKVTEKGKYVELRCDPISGHTALYWYRQSLGQGPEFLIYFQGTGAADDSGLPNDRFFAVRPEGSVSTLKIQRTERGDSAVYLCASSLSGTGGYGYTFGSGTRLTVV.

The chain uses TRBV24-1 and TRBJ2-1; possible D gene TRBD2, 6 bases. The V and J ends lost 6 bases and 6 bases respectively, with 20 bases between them. The V gene's germline CDR1 is KGHDR and CDR2 SFDVKD. This CDR3 comprises 16 residues. In DNA, the CDR3 is TGTGCCACCAGTCGCCCCGGGGGTGGCAGGTCCAATGAGCAGTTCTTC. Residues: CATSRPGGGRSNEQFF.

This chain links TRBV24-1 with TRBJ1-2, with unresolved D. Trimming shortened V by 4 bases and J by 5 bases, and 7 bases separated the two germline ends. The CDR3 has 12 amino acids. Per germline, CDR1 KGHDR and CDR2 SFDVKD. The CDR3 reads CATSDGPYGYTF. The CDR3 region has the DNA TGTGCCACCAGTGACGGTCCTTATGGCTACACCTTC.

The chain couples TRBV4-2 to TRBJ1-5; D gene ambiguous. Per the germline V gene, CDR1 is LGHNA and CDR2 is YNFKEQ. The germline V and J ends were trimmed by 0 bases and 2 bases, with 5 bases remaining between them. The CDR3 covers 14 residues. The CDR3 spells CASSQDSGNQPQHF. The DNA for the CDR3 is TGTGCCAGCAGCCAAGATTCCGGCAATCAGCCCCAGCATTTT.

This chain uses TRBV10-2 with TRBJ2-7, with D tentatively TRBD2 (5 bases). CDR1 is WSHSY, CDR2 SAAADI, per germline. This CDR3 has 13 amino acids. The V gene lost 2 bases and the J gene lost 5 bases, with 10 bases spanning the gap. CDR3: CASSEGLGDEQYV. CDR3 bases: TGCGCCAGCAGTGAGGGGCTCGGGGACGAGCAGTACGTC.

Regarding this clone: Different DNA sequences within this sample yield the same CDR3. The genes are TRBV5-1 and TRBJ1-1, with D possibly being TRBD1 (6 bases). V was clipped by 0 bases and J by 8 bases, with 8 bases between them. Germline V gene sequence: CDR1 SGHRS, CDR2 YFSETQ. This CDR3 comprises 12 residues. The DNA of the CDR3 is TGCGCCAGCAGCTTGGGGCAGGGGGAAGCTTTCTTT. Protein sequence: CASSLGQGEAFF.

J is TRBJ1-1 and V is TRBV9; unclear D gene. CDR3 length: 14 residues. Germline CDR1 reads SGDLS; CDR2 reads YYNGEE. Trimming removed 0 bases at V and 5 bases at J, with 11 bases between. CDR3 amino acids: CASSVATTETEAFF. As DNA, the CDR3 is TGTGCCAGCAGCGTAGCTACGACGGAGACTGAAGCTTTCTTT.

The chain recombines TRBV14 with TRBJ1-4; TRBD1 is a possible D gene (6 bases). The CDR3 sequence is 18 residues long. Deletions cut 3 bases from V and 0 bases from J, with 17 bases between. Germline-derived CDR1 and CDR2 are SGHDN and FVKESK. The DNA for the CDR3 is TGTGCCAGCAGCCACCTAGGAGGAGGGGGTGCAACTAATGAAAAACTGTTTTTT. This gives the protein CASSHLGGGGATNEKLFF.

This chain connects TRBV14 to TRBJ2-3; D is unclear. CDR3 length equals 13 residues. Trimming pared 0 bases from V and 4 bases from J, leaving 5 bases between. The germline V gene encodes CDR1 SGHDN and CDR2 FVKESK. CDR3 amino acids: CASSQDNADTQYF. The CDR3 coding sequence is TGTGCCAGCAGCCAAGATAACGCAGATACGCAGTATTTT.

The rearrangement joins TRBV29-1 to TRBJ2-1, with D tentatively TRBD1 or TRBD2 (6 bases each). V was shortened by 6 bases and J by 0 bases, with 15 bases between the two germline ends. Germline V lookup: CDR1 SQVTM, CDR2 ANQGSEA. The CDR3 totals 15 residues. The CDR3 here is CSVVGGRSSYNEQFF. As DNA, the CDR3 is TGCAGCGTGGTAGGGGGGAGGAGCTCCTACAATGAGCAGTTCTTC.

The chain has TRBV7-2 and TRBJ2-1, with a possible D match to TRBD2 (6 bases). The length of the CDR3 is 16 residues. Trimming removed 4 bases from V and 2 bases from J, with 15 bases in between. Germline V lookup: CDR1 SGHTA, CDR2 FQGNSA. The DNA of the CDR3 is TGTGCCAGCAGCTCCCCCCTAGCGTATGCCTACAATGAGCAGTTCTTC. Protein sequence: CASSSPLAYAYNEQFF.

The V call is TRBV6-2 or TRBV6-3, the J call TRBJ1-1; D uncertain. Trimming left V 2 bases short and J 0 bases short, with 4 bases between. Germline values: CDR1 MNHEY, CDR2 SVGEGT. The CDR3 has 13 amino acids. The CDR3 DNA follows: TGTGCCAGCAGTTACGTCCTGAACACTGAAGCTTTCTTT. Its protein product is CASSYVLNTEAFF.

This clone was found once. The chain joins TRBV3-1 (or the pseudogene TRBV3-2) to TRBJ1-2; the D gene is possibly TRBD1 (5 bases). CDR1 is LGHDT, CDR2 YNNKEL, per germline (reference sequence). The CDR3 covers 15 residues. The ends were cut back, 1 base at V and 5 bases at J, with 14 bases in the middle. The DNA of the CDR3 is TGTGCCAGCAGCCAAGCGAAGGGGCCAGGGTATGGCTACACCTTC. Translating gives CASSQAKGPGYGYTF.

The V gene is TRBV5-4, the J gene TRBJ1-6; possible D gene TRBD1, 5 bases. The CDR3 has 15 amino acids. Trimming removed 6 bases from V and 8 bases from J, with 18 bases in between. CDR1 and CDR2 from the germline V gene are SGHNT and YYREEE (reference sequence). The CDR3 spells CASTPGAAGDSPLHF. The CDR3 DNA follows: TGTGCCAGCACCCCCGGGGCAGCGGGTGATTCACCCCTCCACTTT.

The V and J genes are TRBV7-6 and TRBJ2-5; TRBD2 matches at 11 bases. Germline V lookup: CDR1 SGHVS, CDR2 FNYEAQ. The V segment lost 3 bases and the J segment 4 bases; nucleotides outside the gene matches: 4. The CDR3 is 15 amino acids. The CDR3 region has the DNA TGTGCCAGCAGCTTGTTCCTAGCGGGAGGAGAGACCCAGTACTTC. As protein: CASSLFLAGGETQYF.